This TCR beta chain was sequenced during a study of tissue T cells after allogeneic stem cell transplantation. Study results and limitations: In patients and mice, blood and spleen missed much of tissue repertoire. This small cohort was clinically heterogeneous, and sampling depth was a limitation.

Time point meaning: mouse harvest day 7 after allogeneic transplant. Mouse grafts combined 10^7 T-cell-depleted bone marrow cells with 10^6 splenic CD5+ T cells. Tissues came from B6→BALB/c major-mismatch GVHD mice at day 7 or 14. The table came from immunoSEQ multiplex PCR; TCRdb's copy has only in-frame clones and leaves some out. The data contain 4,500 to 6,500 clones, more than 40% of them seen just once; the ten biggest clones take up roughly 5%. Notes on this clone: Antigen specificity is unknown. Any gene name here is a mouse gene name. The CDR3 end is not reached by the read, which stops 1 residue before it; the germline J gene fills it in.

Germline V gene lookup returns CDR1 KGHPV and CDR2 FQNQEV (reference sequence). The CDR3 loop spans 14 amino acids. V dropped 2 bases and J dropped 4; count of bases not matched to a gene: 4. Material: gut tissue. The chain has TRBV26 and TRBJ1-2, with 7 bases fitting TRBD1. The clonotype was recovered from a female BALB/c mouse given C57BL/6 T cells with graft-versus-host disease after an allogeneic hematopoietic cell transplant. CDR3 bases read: TGTGCCAGCAGTCTGACAGGGGCTAGCTCCGACTACACC. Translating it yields CASSLTGASSDYT. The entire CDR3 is CASSLTGASSDYTF.